This TCR beta chain was recorded in a study of T cells after yellow fever vaccination. The wider study: When fractions had low cell numbers, they were prepared with SMART-Seq v4 Ultra Low Input. Points from the study as a whole: Peaking on day 5 versus 15, the secondary response was faster but weaker.

Germline CDR1 and CDR2: LGHNA and YSLEER. V was cut by 0 bases and J by 0 bases, with 6 bases left in between. CDR3 length: 14 residues. TCRdb redid the calling of the 5' RACE reads with MiXCR, one entry per CDR3 protein. The repertoire holds 300,000 to 400,000 distinct CDR3 sequences, approximately 6% seen once, with over 14% in the top ten. This clonotype was counted ten times or more. What it recognizes is unknown. The specimen comprised PBMCs, sampled 5 days after the yellow fever booster vaccination. The chain recombines TRBV4-3 with TRBJ2-7; D remains ambiguous. The sequence came from a man aged 25 to 40 who received the YFV17D yellow fever vaccine. The chain's CDR3 is CASSQEKGSYEQYF. Here the CDR3 DNA reads TGCGCCAGCAGCCAAGAAAAGGGCTCCTACGAGCAGTACTTC.